Shown below are 21 T cell receptor beta chains from a single sample sequenced in a study of tumor-infiltrating lymphocytes in primary liver carcinoma. The investigators made TCR beta cDNA from about 510 ng total RNA, using a constant-region primer. Employing slightly modified ARM-PCR, three nested multiplex PCR rounds were run, and these gave rise to the TCR beta libraries. Primers for the first two PCR rounds were TRBV1-TRBV30 forward primers and a C-beta reverse primer (around 11 cycles per round). One entry per CDR3 protein, called by TCRdb with MiXCR from the multiplex PCR reads. This table holds roughly 330,000 distinct CDR3 sequences, almost 65% found once. Alongside blood RNA obtained from unsorted whole blood, germline DNA was also extracted. Sequenced: peripheral blood. The source of these receptors is a man between 40 and 49 years old with primary liver carcinoma and hepatitis B virus infection.

This clonotype was recorded at least ten times. The chain is built from TRBV7-9 and TRBJ1-6; 7 positions agree with TRBD1. Germline V CDR1 and CDR2: SEHNR, FQNEAQ (reference sequence). J lost 8 bases, V lost 1 base, and 5 bases had no gene match. The CDR3 length is 15 residues. CDR3 coding DNA: TGTGCCAGCAGCTTAGTCTCGGGACAGTATTCACCCCTCCACTTT. It encodes CASSLVSGQYSPLHF.

This rearrangement joins TRBV29-1 to TRBJ1-6; 8 positions match TRBD1. The V and J ends lost 4 bases and 8 bases, in that order; junction bases with no gene match: 4. The CDR3 is made up of 13 amino acids. CDR1 is SQVTM and CDR2 is ANQGSEA in the germline V gene. In nucleotides, the CDR3 is TGCAGCGTTGCTCAGGGGGCGGATTCACCCCTCCACTTT. This gives the protein CSVAQGADSPLHF.

Notes on this clonotype: It may be a read error: a sequence one base away is much more abundant. The chain has TRBV29-1 and TRBJ2-3, with 9 bases lining up with TRBD2. This CDR3 has 14 residues. The germline V gene has CDR1 SQVTM and CDR2 ANQGSEA. The CDR3 DNA follows: TGCAGCGTTGTCGGGACTAGCAGCATAGATACGCAGTATTTT. It encodes CSVVGTSSIDTQYF.

This clonotype was seen many times. The chain uses TRBV29-1 and TRBJ1-1, with D possibly TRBD1 on 5 matching bases. Germline-derived CDR1 and CDR2 are SQVTM and ANQGSEA. Trimming shortened V by 0 bases and J by 11 bases, and 13 bases separated the two germline ends. This CDR3 is 12 amino acids long. The CDR3 DNA reads TGCAGCGTTGAAGATCTAGGGGTAGATGCTTTCTTT. Translation gives CSVEDLGVDAFF.

This clonotype was counted between two and nine times. The gene calls are TRBV11-2 and TRBJ2-3; possible D gene TRBD1, 7 bases. Germline loops: CDR1 SGHAT, CDR2 FQNNGV. Trimming shortened V by 10 bases and J by 0 bases, and 14 bases separated the two germline ends. The length of the CDR3 is 14 residues. CDR3 protein: CATKQGGSTDTQYF. DNA for the CDR3: TGTGCCACCAAGCAGGGGGGAAGCACAGATACGCAGTATTTT.

This clonotype turned up a few times. The CDR3 carries no conserved terminal phenylalanine or tryptophan, so it likely arises from a read error. The DNA of the CDR3 is TGCAGCGTTGGGGAATTTTGGACGGAGACCCAGTACCTC. Its translation is CSVGEFWTETQYL. V is TRBV29-1 and J is TRBJ2-5; D is unclear. This CDR3 is built from 13 residues. CDR1 is SQVTM and CDR2 is ANQGSEA in the germline V gene. V was trimmed by 4 bases and J by 5 bases, leaving 14 bases between them.

Note on this clonotype: With a much larger clone just one base away, this may be a read error. The V call is TRBV14, the J call TRBJ2-5; the D gene is possibly TRBD1 (5 bases). Germline CDR1 and CDR2: SGHDN and FVKESK. The CDR3 runs 15 residues. Trimming pared 5 bases from V and 5 bases from J, leaving 18 bases between. The CDR3 here is CASSCHGRGHETQYF. CDR3 DNA: TGTGCCAGCAGCTGCCATGGTCGAGGACACGAGACCCAGTACTTC.

Details on this clonotype: A single base separates this from a much larger clone, so it may be a read error. This chain joins TRBV10-3 and TRBJ2-7; the D is unclear. Trimming removed 8 bases at V and 3 bases at J, with 11 bases between. The CDR3 runs to 12 residues. Germline loops: CDR1 ENHRY, CDR2 SYGVKD. This chain's CDR3 is CAISHADYEQYF. CDR3 coding DNA: TGTGCCATCTCGCACGCCGACTACGAGCAGTACTTC.

The chain recombines TRBV18 with TRBJ1-1; TRBD1 is a possible D gene (6 bases). This CDR3 comprises 16 residues. Trimming took off 2 bases at V and 8 bases at J, with 21 bases between the two ends. CDR1 and CDR2 (germline): KGHSH, LQKENI. Here the CDR3 reads CASSPSLWTASGEAFF. The CDR3 coding sequence is TGTGCCAGCTCACCATCACTTTGGACAGCCTCGGGGGAAGCTTTCTTT. Filled out from reference TRBV18 and TRBJ1-1, the complete variable domain reads NAGVMQNPRHLVRRRGQEARLRCSPMKGHSHVYWYRQLPEEGLKFMVYLQKENIIDESGMPKERFSAEFPKEGPSILRIQQVVRGDSAAYFCASSPSLWTASGEAFFGQGTRLTVV.

The rearrangement joins TRBV4-1 to TRBJ2-1; 8 bases are shared with TRBD1. CDR3 length equals 15 residues. Per germline, CDR1 MGHRA and CDR2 YSYEKL. After removal of 2 bases from V and 9 bases from J, the junction contained 9 bases not matched to a gene. The chain's CDR3 is CASSQQDRDGGEQFF. CDR3 sequence (DNA): TGCGCCAGCAGCCAACAGGACAGGGATGGCGGTGAGCAGTTCTTC.

This clonotype was recorded a few times. The V gene is TRBV5-5, the J gene TRBJ2-2; D uncertain. V was shortened by 2 bases and J by 3 bases, with 8 bases between the two germline ends. CDR3 size: 14 residues. Germline V CDR1 and CDR2: SGHKS, YYEKEE (reference sequence). The CDR3 reads CASSLKLYTGELFF. The CDR3 nucleotides read TGTGCCAGCAGCTTAAAGTTGTACACCGGGGAGCTGTTTTTT.

As to this clonotype: One end of the junction does not line up with germline, which may come from a read error. This sequence joins TRBV28 and TRBJ1-3; no firm D call. This CDR3 is 15 amino acids long. Per germline, CDR1 MDHEN and CDR2 SYDVKM. This CDR3 is CASRAAGNSGSTIYF. The CDR3 DNA follows: TGTGCCAGCAGGGCGGCCGGGAACTCTGGAAGCACCATATATTTT.

This clonotype came up a few times. The chain is built from TRBV5-1 and TRBJ2-2; D is perhaps TRBD1 (6 bases). V was shortened by 3 bases and J by 1 base, with 10 bases between the two germline ends. CDR1 SGHRS and CDR2 YFSETQ come from the germline V gene. The CDR3 is 15 amino acids. The DNA of the CDR3 is TGCGCCAGCAGCTCGTTACAGGGGAACACCGGGGAGCTGTTTTTT. Its protein is CASSSLQGNTGELFF.

Concerning this clonotype: This may arise from a read error, as a much more abundant clone is one base away. The CDR3: CASSWEDMQYF. Written as DNA, the CDR3 is TGTGCCAGCAGCTGGGAAGATATGCAGTATTTT. The chain has TRBV13 and TRBJ2-3; D gene ambiguous. Germline-derived CDR1 and CDR2 are PRHDT and FYEKMQ (reference sequence). The CDR3 sequence is 11 residues long.

The rearrangement links TRBV5-1 to TRBJ1-1, with TRBD1 matching over 7 bases. V lost 4 bases to trimming and J lost 5 bases; unmatched junction nucleotides: 17. In germline, CDR1 is SGHRS, CDR2 YFSETQ. This CDR3 is built from 17 residues. Here the CDR3 DNA reads TGCGCCAGCAGCCTGGAAATAGGCGAGGGGGCGCGTACTGAAGCTTTCTTT. Translation gives CASSLEIGEGARTEAFF.

The rearrangement links TRBV6-5 to TRBJ1-2, with a possible D match to TRBD1 (6 bases). CDR1 is MNHEY, CDR2 SVGAGI, per germline. V was cut by 5 bases and J by 7 bases, with 20 bases left in between. The CDR3 runs to 15 residues. The CDR3 sequence: CASSLFRQAMGGYTF. CDR3 DNA: TGTGCCAGCAGTCTCTTCCGACAGGCAATGGGTGGCTACACCTTC.

This clonotype has ten or more counts. V and J are TRBV6-5 and TRBJ1-2; no clear D. The CDR3 spans 13 residues. The germline V and J ends were trimmed by 5 bases and 2 bases, with 9 bases remaining between them. Germline V gives CDR1 MNHEY, CDR2 SVGAGI. The CDR3: CASSQMGNYGYTF. The DNA of the CDR3 is TGTGCCAGCAGTCAAATGGGGAACTATGGCTACACCTTC.

The chain employs TRBV29-1 and TRBJ2-1; D is undetermined. Germline V gene sequence: CDR1 SQVTM, CDR2 ANQGSEA. The length of the CDR3 is 13 residues. Deletions cut 7 bases from V and 0 bases from J, with 10 bases between. Here the CDR3 DNA reads TGCAGCGCCGCCCCCCTCTCCTACAATGAGCAGTTCTTC. As protein: CSAAPLSYNEQFF.

A remark on this clonotype: A single base separates this from a much larger clone, so it may be a read error. The V gene is TRBV6-6, the J gene TRBJ2-1, with no clear D. From germline, CDR1 is MNHNY and CDR2 SVGAGI (reference sequence). There are 12 residues in the CDR3. V lost 0 bases to trimming and J lost 15 bases, with 12 bases between them. The CDR3 loop reads CASSYSTNLRFF. DNA for the CDR3: TGTGCCAGCAGTTACTCGACCAACCTCCGGTTCTTC.

This clonotype was seen only once. Mismatch with germline at one junction end may stem from a read error. The chain combines TRBV10-2 with TRBJ1-2; no definite D call. CDR1 is WSHSY, CDR2 SAAADI, per germline. CDR3 length: 15 residues. CDR3 DNA sequence: TGCGCCAGCTTAGACCCAGGAGGCTCATTGGGTGGCTGCACCTTC. Amino acids: CASLDPGGSLGGCTF.

This clonotype has ten or more counts. The chain has TRBV6-5 and TRBJ1-2; no clear D gene. There are 13 residues in the CDR3. V was cut by 11 bases and J by 2 bases, with 15 bases left in between. Germline loops: CDR1 MNHEY, CDR2 SVGAGI. The CDR3 nucleotides are TGTGCCGTGTCAGGTCCCCCCAACTATGGCTACACCTTC. Protein product: CAVSGPPNYGYTF.